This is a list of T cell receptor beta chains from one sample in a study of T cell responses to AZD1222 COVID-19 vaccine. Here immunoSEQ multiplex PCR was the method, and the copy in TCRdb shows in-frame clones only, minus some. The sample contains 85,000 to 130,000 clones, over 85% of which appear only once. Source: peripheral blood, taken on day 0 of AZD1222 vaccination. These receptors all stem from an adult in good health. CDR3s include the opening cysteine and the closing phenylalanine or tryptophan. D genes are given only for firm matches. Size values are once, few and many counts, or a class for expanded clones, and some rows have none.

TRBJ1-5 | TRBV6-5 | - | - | CASRAEGYQPQHF | TGTGCCAGCAGGGCGGAGGGCTATCAGCCCCAGCATTTT
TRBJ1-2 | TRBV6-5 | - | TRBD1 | CASSRDSNYGYTF | TGTGCCAGCAGTCGGGACAGTAACTATGGCTACACCTTC
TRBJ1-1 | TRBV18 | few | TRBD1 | CASSPLQGLQGTEAFF | TGTGCCAGCTCACCCCTTCAGGGCCTACAGGGGACTGAAGCTTTCTTT
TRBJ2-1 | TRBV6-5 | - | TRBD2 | CAGGRAWGNEQFF | TGTGCCGGCGGGAGGGCCTGGGGCAATGAGCAGTTCTTC
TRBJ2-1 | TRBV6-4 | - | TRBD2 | CASSDFQTSGRDEQFF | TGTGCCAGCAGTGACTTCCAGACTAGCGGGAGAGATGAGCAGTTCTTC
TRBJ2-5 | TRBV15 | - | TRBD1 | CATSGGGQGGFFLTQYF | TGTGCCACCAGCGGCGGAGGACAGGGGGGTTTTTTCTTGACCCAGTACTTC
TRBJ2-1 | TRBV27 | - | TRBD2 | CASMGLEAGEQFF | TGTGCCAGCATGGGACTAGAGGCCGGGGAGCAGTTCTTC
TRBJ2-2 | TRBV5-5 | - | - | CASSQAPLGGELFF | TGTGCCAGCAGCCAAGCCCCCCTAGGCGGGGAGCTGTTTTTT
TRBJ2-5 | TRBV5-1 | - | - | CASSIKETQYF | TGCGCCAGCAGCATAAAAGAGACCCAGTACTTC
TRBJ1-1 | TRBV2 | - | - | CASSVPGREAFF | TGTGCCAGCTCTGTACCGGGGAGAGAAGCTTTCTTT
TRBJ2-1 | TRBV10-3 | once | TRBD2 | CAIRAPGLAYNEQFF | TGTGCCATCAGGGCCCCGGGACTAGCATACAATGAGCAGTTCTTC
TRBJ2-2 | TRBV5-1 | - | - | CASSLNGNTGELFF | TGCGCCAGCAGCTTGAACGGGAACACCGGGGAGCTGTTTTTT
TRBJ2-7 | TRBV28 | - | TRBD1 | CASSFSVLTGTGLSYEQYF | TGTGCCAGCAGTTTTAGTGTGCTGACAGGGACAGGGTTATCCTACGAGCAGTACTTC
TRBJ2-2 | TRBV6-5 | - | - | CASSSSFAKNTGELFF | TGTGCCAGCAGTTCGTCGTTCGCTAAGAACACCGGGGAGCTGTTTTTT
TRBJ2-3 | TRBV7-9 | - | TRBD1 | CASSLSQGADTQYF | TGTGCCAGCAGCTTATCCCAGGGGGCAGATACGCAGTATTTT
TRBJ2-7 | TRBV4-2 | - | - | CASSQEGRGFYEQYF | TGTGCCAGCAGCCAAGAAGGAAGGGGTTTCTACGAGCAGTACTTC
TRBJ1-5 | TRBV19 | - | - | CASSIRGQPQHF | TGTGCCAGTAGTATTAGGGGGCAGCCCCAGCATTTT
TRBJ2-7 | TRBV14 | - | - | CASSQDYRGRQYF | TGTGCCAGCAGCCAAGATTATAGGGGGAGGCAGTACTTC
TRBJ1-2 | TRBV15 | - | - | CATSRRATGNYGYTF | TGTGCCACCAGCCGGCGGGCGACGGGGAACTATGGCTACACCTTC
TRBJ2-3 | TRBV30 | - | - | CAWSGFNTDTQYF | TGTGCCTGGAGTGGGTTTAACACAGATACGCAGTATTTT
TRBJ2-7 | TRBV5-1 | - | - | CASSLTAYEQYF | TGCGCCAGCAGCTTGACAGCCTACGAGCAGTACTTC
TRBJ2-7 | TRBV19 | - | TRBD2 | CASSISGTNSYEQYF | TGTGCCAGTAGTATAAGTGGGACTAACTCCTACGAGCAGTACTTC
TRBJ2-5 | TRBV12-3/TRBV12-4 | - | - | CASRAREETQYF | TGTGCCAGCAGGGCCCGGGAAGAGACCCAGTACTTC
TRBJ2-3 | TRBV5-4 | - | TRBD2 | CASSLASGLAADTQYF | TGTGCCAGCAGCTTGGCCTCAGGACTAGCGGCAGATACGCAGTATTTT
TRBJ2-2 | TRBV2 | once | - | CASMGWKSTGELFF | TGTGCCAGCATGGGGTGGAAGAGCACCGGGGAGCTGTTTTTT
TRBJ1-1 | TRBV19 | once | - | CASKDPGRSEAFF | TGTGCCAGTAAGGACCCCGGACGGTCTGAAGCTTTCTTT
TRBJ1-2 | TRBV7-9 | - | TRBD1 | CASSQDRDYGYTF | TGTGCCAGCAGCCAGGACAGGGATTATGGCTACACCTTC
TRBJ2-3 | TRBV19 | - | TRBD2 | CASNPGTSGSSDTQYF | TGTGCCAGTAACCCCGGGACTAGCGGGAGCTCAGATACGCAGTATTTT
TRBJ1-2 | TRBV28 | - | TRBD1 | CASSTGEGYGGYTF | TGTGCCAGCAGCACAGGGGAGGGTTACGGTGGCTACACCTTC
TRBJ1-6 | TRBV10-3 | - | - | CAISDPPRYNSPLHF | TGTGCCATCAGTGACCCCCCTCGGTATAATTCACCCCTCCACTTT
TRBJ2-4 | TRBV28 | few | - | CASSLEKRTTSWGAGNIQYF | TGTGCCAGCAGTTTAGAAAAGCGAACAACTTCATGGGGGGCGGGAAACATTCAGTACTTC
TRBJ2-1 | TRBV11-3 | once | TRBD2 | CASSWARLAGINEQFF | TGTGCCAGCAGCTGGGCACGGCTAGCGGGAATCAATGAGCAGTTCTTC
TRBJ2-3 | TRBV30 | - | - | CAWSVQADTQYF | TGTGCCTGGAGTGTACAGGCAGATACGCAGTATTTT
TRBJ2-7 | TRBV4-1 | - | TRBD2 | CASSSHGLADSYEQYF | TGCGCCAGCAGCTCACATGGACTAGCGGACTCCTACGAGCAGTACTTC
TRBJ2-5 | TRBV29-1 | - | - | CSVGIGQGETQYF | TGCAGCGTTGGAATTGGGCAGGGCGAGACCCAGTACTTC
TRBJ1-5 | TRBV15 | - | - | CATSRELGFLPGPQHF | TGTGCCACCAGCAGAGAGTTGGGGTTCCTCCCAGGGCCCCAGCATTTT
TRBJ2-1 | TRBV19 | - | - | CASSWVWAGPKDEQFF | TGTGCCAGTAGCTGGGTTTGGGCAGGTCCTAAGGATGAGCAGTTCTTC
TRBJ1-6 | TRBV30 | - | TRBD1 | CAWSAGTDNSPLHF | TGTGCCTGGAGTGCCGGGACAGATAATTCACCCCTCCACTTT
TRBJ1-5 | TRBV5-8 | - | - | CASSFDRPSQPQHF | TGTGCCAGCAGTTTCGACAGACCTAGTCAGCCCCAGCATTTT